These 5 T cell receptor beta chains were sequenced from one sample in a study of T-cell reconstitution after alpha-beta-depleted transplantation in children. Library preparation (for TCRbeta) was performed with unique molecular identifiers. From the PCR reads, TCRdb called clonotypes with MiXCR, one entry per CDR3 protein. Here the sample spans some 490,000 distinct CDR3 sequences, around 13% being singletons. This sample comprised PBMCs from the stem cell graft donor, obtained from the stem cell graft. These receptors came from a human donor who donated a stem cell graft to a child with combined immunodeficiency.

The chain recombines TRBV29-1 with TRBJ2-5; TRBD2 matches at 12 bases. The length of the CDR3 is 16 residues. Germline CDR1 SQVTM, CDR2 ANQGSEA. V lost 4 bases, J lost 5 bases, and 11 bases stayed unmatched. The DNA of the CDR3 is TGCAGCGTTGCGAGGCTAGCGGGAGGGCCTTGGGAGACCCAGTACTTC. Translated: CSVARLAGGPWETQYF. Looking up the rest from reference TRBV29-1 and TRBJ2-5 gives the full variable domain: SAVISQKPSRDICQRGTSLTIQCQVDSQVTMMFWYRQQPGQSLTLIATANQGSEATYESGFVIDKFPISRPNLTFSTLTVSNMSPEDSSIYLCSVARLAGGPWETQYFGPGTRLLVL.

This clonotype was found many times. The V gene is TRBV4-1, the J gene TRBJ2-7, with TRBD2 as a possible D gene (5 bases). Trimming removed 0 bases from V and 0 bases from J, with 9 bases in between. This CDR3 region has 15 residues. The germline gives CDR1 MGHRA, CDR2 YSYEKL. The CDR3 reads CASSQEASGSYEQYF. CDR3 DNA: TGCGCCAGCAGCCAAGAAGCGAGCGGCTCCTACGAGCAGTACTTC.

This clonotype was observed a few times. J is TRBJ2-3 and V is TRBV5-1; TRBD2 matches 15 bases. V lost 2 bases, J lost 3 bases, and 10 bases stayed unmatched. This CDR3 is 19 amino acids long. Germline loops: CDR1 SGHRS, CDR2 YFSETQ. The DNA of the CDR3 is TGCGCCAGCAGCTTCACCGGGACTAGCGGGGGGAGGAGAACAGATACGCAGTATTTT. It encodes CASSFTGTSGGRRTDTQYF.

This clonotype was found a few times. This sequence joins TRBV19 and TRBJ2-7; D is possibly TRBD2 (6 bases). Germline loops: CDR1 LNHDA, CDR2 SQIVND (reference sequence). V shed 2 bases and J shed 2 bases, with 19 bases lying between them. The CDR3 totals 17 residues. Here the CDR3 reads CASSISRGGGRTYEQYF. CDR3 DNA: TGTGCCAGTAGTATATCGCGGGGAGGAGGGCGAACCTACGAGCAGTACTTC.

This chain connects TRBV6-5 to TRBJ1-2; D uncertain. In germline, CDR1 is MNHEY, CDR2 SVGAGI. V was clipped by 0 bases and J by 3 bases, with 8 bases between them. The length of the CDR3 is 14 residues. Here the CDR3 reads CASSYSVVHYGYTF. DNA of the CDR3: TGTGCCAGCAGTTACTCTGTGGTTCACTATGGCTACACCTTC.